This entry is about one TCR beta chain. What it binds is not known. Extracted from the samples, RNA was reverse transcribed into cDNA to serve as the sequencing template. Measured with immunoSEQ multiplex PCR; TCRdb has only the in-frame clones, and not every one. Here the sample spans some 170,000 clones, about 55% being singletons. The CDR3 sequence is 13 residues long. With 3 bases removed from V and 6 bases from J, the gap between germline ends came to 11 bases. Germline assignment: CDR1 MGHDK and CDR2 SYGVNS. Treatment in this sample: oral pan-JAK inhibitor, 5-10 mg twice daily. Researchers took lesional scalp punch biopsies and peripheral blood from people who were alopecia areata patients. These data are taken from a study of CD8+ T cells in alopecia areata. Study-wide findings and caveats: Tofacitinib yielded significantly lower scalp clonality and fewer expanded CD8+ clones among the top 100. During tofacitinib treatment, many expanded lesional clones remained in scalp and blood.

The specimen was CD8+ T cells sorted from blood, collected at week 24, from a patient treated with tofacitinib. The sequence was obtained from a human donor with alopecia areata. V usage is TRBV25-1 and J usage is TRBJ1-1, with a weak D call TRBD1 (5 bases). The CDR3 here is CASSEYQGAEAFF. CDR3 DNA sequence: TGTGCCAGCAGTGAGTACCAGGGAGCTGAAGCTTTCTTT.